The 30 T cell receptor beta chains given below trace back to one sample, sequenced in a study of shared clonotypes between healthy human individuals. The repertoire was sequenced with immunoSEQ multiplex PCR; TCRdb's copy has only in-frame clones and lacks some. The data show about 2.4 million clones, 93% seen once. Sequencing used naive CD4+ T cells from PBMCs. The subset here: CD45RA+ positively selected. The receptors originated from a man aged 18-30 years in good health. Some clones in this sample may be carry-over from other donors' samples.

This rearrangement joins TRBV9 to TRBJ2-5; TRBD2 might be the D (6 bases). The length of the CDR3 is 14 residues. CDR1 and CDR2 from the germline V gene are SGDLS and YYNGEE. V was clipped by 0 bases and J by 2 bases, with 8 bases between them. Written as DNA, the CDR3 is TGTGCCAGCAGCGTAGCGGCGGGACAAGAGACCCAGTACTTC. As protein: CASSVAAGQETQYF.

The chain combines TRBV4-2 with TRBJ1-4, with TRBD1 as a possible D gene (5 bases). The CDR3 has 17 amino acids. The germline CDR1 and CDR2 sequences are LGHNA and YNFKEQ. The V and J ends lost 4 bases and 6 bases respectively, with 21 bases between them. The CDR3 nucleotides read TGTGCCAGCAGCCCGAATGTAGTACGGATAGGGGATGAAAAACTGTTTTTT. Amino acids: CASSPNVVRIGDEKLFF.

The CDR3 is CAWSVLGQGARTEAFF. The CDR3 nucleotides are TGTGCCTGGAGTGTACTGGGACAGGGGGCGCGGACTGAAGCTTTCTTT. This chain links TRBV30 with TRBJ1-1; 12 bases line up with TRBD1. Germline V gene sequence: CDR1 GTSNPN, CDR2 SVGIG (reference sequence). CDR3 size: 16 residues. The trim removed 0 bases at V and 5 bases at J, leaving 7 bases unmatched.

The gene calls are TRBV6-5 and TRBJ2-7; no firm D call. V shed 6 bases and J shed 8 bases, with 11 bases lying between them. CDR3 length: 11 residues. CDR1 MNHEY and CDR2 SVGAGI come from the germline V gene. CDR3 nucleotides: TGTGCCAGCAGCAGCACCTCGAAGCAGTACTTC. Translating gives CASSSTSKQYF.

The rearrangement joins TRBV6-6 to TRBJ2-7, with D perhaps given as TRBD1 or TRBD2 (6 bases each). V dropped 7 bases and J dropped 3 bases, with 13 bases sitting between them. The CDR3 is 13 residues long. Per the germline V gene, CDR1 is MNHNY and CDR2 is SVGAGI (reference sequence). The chain's CDR3 is CASTRGVNYEQYF. The CDR3 bases are TGTGCCAGCACGAGGGGGGTCAACTACGAGCAGTACTTC.

The rearrangement links TRBV11-2 to TRBJ1-4, with a tentative D call TRBD1 (6 bases). The CDR3 is 16 residues long. Trimming removed 5 bases at V and 0 bases at J, with 13 bases between. CDR1 is SGHAT and CDR2 is FQNNGV in the germline V gene. The CDR3 coding sequence is TGTGCCAGCAGCAAAGGGGGTACGACAACTAATGAAAAACTGTTTTTT. Translated, it gives CASSKGGTTTNEKLFF.

This clone was detected once. This rearrangement joins TRBV28 to TRBJ2-3; TRBD1 agrees at 7 bases. The CDR3 covers 15 residues. Losses at the gene ends were 1 base for V and 4 bases for J; bases not matched to a gene: 5. CDR1 and CDR2 from the germline V gene are MDHEN and SYDVKM. CDR3: CASSLLGQGADTQYF. Here the CDR3 DNA reads TGTGCCAGCAGTTTATTAGGGCAGGGGGCAGATACGCAGTATTTT.

This clone was observed once. In DNA, the CDR3 is TGTGCCAGCTCGATCTCCGGGGAGCTGTTTTTT. This translates into CASSISGELFF. The chain carries TRBV11-3 and TRBJ2-2, with unresolved D. Germline assignment: CDR1 SGHNT and CDR2 YENEEA. V lost 8 bases to trimming and J lost 6 bases, with 7 bases between them. The CDR3 length is 11 residues.

A single count supports this clone. The chain uses TRBV7-9 and TRBJ2-4, with TRBD1 identical over 7 bases. Unmatched junction bases numbered 2, after V lost 0 bases and J lost 3 bases. CDR1 and CDR2 (germline): SEHNR, FQNEAQ (reference sequence). CDR3 size: 15 residues. The CDR3 DNA reads TGTGCCAGCAGCTTAGCCCAGGGGGTCAAAAACATTCAGTACTTC. This sequence encodes CASSLAQGVKNIQYF.

V usage is TRBV30 and J usage is TRBJ2-7; the D gene could be TRBD1 or TRBD2 (5 bases each). V was cut by 8 bases and J by 3 bases, with 14 bases left in between. The CDR3 spans 12 residues. Per germline, CDR1 GTSNPN and CDR2 SVGIG (reference sequence). The CDR3 loop is CARGQGNYEQYF. CDR3 bases: TGTGCCCGAGGGCAGGGAAACTACGAGCAGTACTTC.

The V and J genes are TRBV5-6 and TRBJ2-1, with D perhaps TRBD1 (6 bases). Trimming removed 3 bases from V and 0 bases from J, with 13 bases in between. CDR1 SGHDT and CDR2 YYEEEE come from the germline V gene. The CDR3 length is 16 residues. The CDR3 is CASSSLTGSSYNEQFF. CDR3 coding DNA: TGTGCCAGCAGCTCGTTAACAGGGAGCTCCTACAATGAGCAGTTCTTC. Full variable domain (remainder filled in from reference TRBV5-6 and TRBJ2-1): DAGVTQSPTHLIKTRGQQVTLRCSPKSGHDTVSWYQQALGQGPQFIFQYYEEEERQRGNFPDRFSGHQFPNYSSELNVNALLLGDSALYLCASSSLTGSSYNEQFFGPGTRLTVL.

V usage is TRBV28 and J usage is TRBJ2-7; 8 positions agree with TRBD2. Trimming cost V 7 bases and J 7 bases; bases outside gene matches: 6. CDR3 length: 12 amino acids. CDR1 and CDR2 (germline): MDHEN, SYDVKM. CDR3 amino acids: CASTGGAIEQYF. The CDR3 DNA reads TGTGCCAGCACGGGGGGGGCGATTGAGCAGTACTTC.

This sequence joins TRBV5-1 and TRBJ2-5; 8 bases agree with TRBD2. Trimming at V came to 0 bases and at J to 5 bases, leaving 3 bases not matched to a gene. Looked up from germline, CDR1 is SGHRS and CDR2 is YFSETQ. This CDR3 contains 14 residues. CDR3 residues: CASSLALAAETQYF. The CDR3 coding sequence is TGCGCCAGCAGCTTGGCACTAGCGGCGGAGACCCAGTACTTC. The full variable domain, completed using reference TRBV5-1 and TRBJ2-5, is KAGVTQTPRYLIKTRGQQVTLSCSPISGHRSVSWYQQTPGQGLQFLFEYFSETQRNKGNFPGRFSGRQFSNSRSEMNVSTLELGDSALYLCASSLALAAETQYFGPGTRLLVL.

The chain employs TRBV11-1 and TRBJ2-3, with TRBD2 matching 13 bases. Trimming at V came to 5 bases and at J to 4 bases, leaving 9 bases not matched to a gene. Germline V gene lookup returns CDR1 SGHAT and CDR2 FQDESV (reference sequence). The CDR3 consists of 17 residues. The CDR3 loop is CASSPRTSGSMPDTQYF. For the CDR3, the DNA is TGTGCCAGCAGCCCCCGGACTAGCGGGAGTATGCCAGATACGCAGTATTTT.

The rearrangement links TRBV4-2 to TRBJ2-7, with TRBD1 matching 9 bases. There are 14 residues in the CDR3. With V trimmed by 5 bases and J by 4 bases, 6 bases remained unmatched. From germline, CDR1 is LGHNA and CDR2 YNFKEQ. This chain's CDR3 is CASSSGTGLYEQYF. CDR3 sequence (DNA): TGTGCCAGCAGCTCCGGGACAGGGCTTTACGAGCAGTACTTC.

A word on this clone: This same CDR3 is encoded by further DNA sequences in the sample. The chain couples TRBV5-1 to TRBJ2-7; 8 bases are a match to TRBD1. Losses at the gene ends were 0 bases for V and 2 bases for J; bases not matched to a gene: 1. Germline-derived CDR1 and CDR2 are SGHRS and YFSETQ. This CDR3 has 14 amino acids. The CDR3 DNA is TGCGCCAGCAGCTTGGAGGACAGGGCCTACGAGCAGTACTTC. It translates to CASSLEDRAYEQYF.

The genes are TRBV9 and TRBJ2-1; no clear D gene. The V and J ends lost 1 base and 6 bases respectively, with 8 bases between them. The CDR3 is 13 amino acids. The germline V gene encodes CDR1 SGDLS and CDR2 YYNGEE. CDR3 amino acids: CASSVTVLNEQFF. CDR3 bases: TGTGCCAGCAGCGTAACAGTCCTCAATGAGCAGTTCTTC.

The chain carries TRBV29-1 and TRBJ2-1; 7 bases are a match to TRBD2. Germline-derived CDR1 and CDR2 are SQVTM and ANQGSEA. J was trimmed by 3 bases and V by 7 bases; bases with no gene match: 9. The CDR3 has 14 amino acids. The CDR3 nucleotides are TGCAGCGGCGTCGGTGGGAGGGGCTACAATGAGCAGTTCTTC. This translates into CSGVGGRGYNEQFF.

The chain employs TRBV19 and TRBJ2-7, with 12 bases identical to TRBD1. Trimming at V came to 6 bases and at J to 4 bases, leaving 4 bases not matched to a gene. Germline V gene lookup returns CDR1 LNHDA and CDR2 SQIVND (reference sequence). This CDR3 has 14 residues. The chain's CDR3 is CASRMGQGAYEQYF. The CDR3 DNA reads as TGTGCCAGTAGAATGGGACAGGGGGCTTACGAGCAGTACTTC.

V usage is TRBV6-5 and J usage is TRBJ2-7, with 9 nucleotides matching TRBD1. Trimming removed 6 bases from V and 2 bases from J; junction bases left unmatched: 5. Germline V CDR1 and CDR2: MNHEY, SVGAGI. CDR3 size: 14 residues. The CDR3, as DNA: TGTGCCAGCAGCCCGACAGGGGGACCCTACGAGCAGTACTTC. Translated, it gives CASSPTGGPYEQYF.

The rearrangement links TRBV7-2 to TRBJ1-1; TRBD1 might be the D (5 bases). Trimming removed 2 bases at V and 4 bases at J, with 11 bases between. The CDR3 length is 14 residues. Per the germline V gene, CDR1 is SGHTA and CDR2 is FQGNSA. The CDR3 spells CASSLWGGVTEAFF. CDR3 nucleotide sequence: TGTGCCAGCAGCTTATGGGGAGGGGTCACTGAAGCTTTCTTT.

The table lists this clone with a count of one. The chain uses TRBV28 and TRBJ2-7; the match to TRBD1 covers 9 bases. Germline V CDR1 and CDR2: MDHEN, SYDVKM. This CDR3 is built from 14 residues. Unmatched junction bases numbered 11, after V lost 10 bases and J lost 4 bases. The CDR3 coding sequence is TGTGCCACACTTTCCGGGACAGGGACGTACGAGCAGTACTTC. This codes for CATLSGTGTYEQYF.

The chain recombines TRBV5-1 with TRBJ1-2; D is uncertain. This CDR3 contains 14 residues. The germline V gene encodes CDR1 SGHRS and CDR2 YFSETQ. Trimming took off 1 base at V and 4 bases at J, with 11 bases between the two ends. CDR3 residues: CASSLSEGSYGYTF. In nucleotides, the CDR3 is TGCGCCAGCAGCTTGAGCGAGGGCAGCTATGGCTACACCTTC.

This clone came up once. The V gene is TRBV5-1, the J gene TRBJ2-7, with a possible D match to TRBD2 (6 bases). CDR3 length equals 14 residues. Germline V gene data show CDR1 as SGHRS and CDR2 as YFSETQ. V lost 2 bases and J 7 bases, leaving 16 bases between the germline ends. The CDR3 sequence: CASSLLRAAGEQYF. In DNA, the CDR3 is TGCGCCAGCAGCTTACTCCGGGCCGCGGGGGAGCAGTACTTC.

The chain couples TRBV30 to TRBJ1-5; tentatively, D is TRBD1 (6 bases). This CDR3 comprises 14 residues. Germline loops: CDR1 GTSNPN, CDR2 SVGIG (reference sequence). Trimming cost V 0 bases and J 5 bases, with 11 bases left between them. CDR3 nucleotides: TGTGCCTGGAGTGTAACAGGGTGGGATCAGCCCCAGCATTTT. As protein: CAWSVTGWDQPQHF.

The V and J genes are TRBV6-6 and TRBJ1-2, with 8 bases lining up with TRBD1. There are 16 residues in the CDR3. The trim removed 5 bases at V and 1 base at J, leaving 9 bases unmatched. Germline V CDR1 and CDR2: MNHNY, SVGAGI (reference sequence). The CDR3 nucleotides read TGTGCCAGCAGTCCTGGACAGGGCGCCGTTAACTATGGCTACACCTTC. This codes for CASSPGQGAVNYGYTF.

The chain links TRBV15 to TRBJ2-1, with a tentative D call TRBD2 (6 bases). With 1 base removed from V and 2 bases from J, the gap between germline ends came to 12 bases. Germline V lookup: CDR1 LNHNV, CDR2 YYDKDF (reference sequence). This CDR3 has 16 amino acids. In DNA form, the CDR3 reads TGTGCCACCAGCAGAGGAGTAGCGGTGCCCTACAATGAGCAGTTCTTC. Encoded protein: CATSRGVAVPYNEQFF.

Comment on this clone: The sample has other DNA sequences that encode this CDR3 too. The chain recombines TRBV7-3 with TRBJ1-1; D is unclear. This CDR3 comprises 13 residues. Germline lookup yields CDR1 SGHTA and CDR2 FQGTGA. With 3 bases removed from V and 1 base from J, the gap between germline ends came to 6 bases. The CDR3 here is CASSLGRNTEAFF. Here the CDR3 DNA reads TGTGCCAGCAGCTTGGGCAGGAACACTGAAGCTTTCTTT.

This chain links TRBV30 with TRBJ1-4; no definite D call. The length of the CDR3 is 14 residues. V was trimmed by 3 bases and J by 7 bases, leaving 15 bases between them. Germline lookup yields CDR1 GTSNPN and CDR2 SVGIG (reference sequence). The DNA for the CDR3 is TGTGCCTGGAGACTCGGAGGGATGGGTGAAAAACTGTTTTTT. Its translation: CAWRLGGMGEKLFF.

The chain joins TRBV27 to TRBJ2-7; TRBD2 agrees at 12 bases. The J segment lost 0 bases and the V segment lost 6 bases, leaving 3 bases of the junction unmatched. This CDR3 spans 15 amino acids. Germline V gives CDR1 MNHEY, CDR2 SMNVEV (reference sequence). CDR3 loop: CASSRGLAGSYEQYF. In nucleotides, the CDR3 is TGTGCCAGCAGCCGGGGACTAGCGGGCTCCTACGAGCAGTACTTC.